Each of the 26 T cell receptor beta chains below was sequenced from the same sample in a study of cytomegalovirus exposure and HLA in healthy donors. A multiplex PCR was run with 60 Vbeta primers and 13 Jbeta primers. Repertoires were generated with immunoSEQ multiplex PCR, while TCRdb's copy carries only in-frame clones and drops some. The listing contains 60,000 to 70,000 clones. The sequencing sample was made of PBMCs. Receptors were obtained from a man aged 25-45 years in good health and CMV-seropositive.

The chain carries TRBV9 and TRBJ2-5, with 7 bases that match TRBD1. The V and J ends lost 4 bases and 5 bases, in that order; junction bases with no gene match: 8. This CDR3 has 14 amino acids. CDR1 and CDR2 (germline): SGDLS, YYNGEE. CDR3 in DNA: TGTGCCAGCAGCCCCCAGGCGACAGGGGAGACCCAGTACTTC. It encodes CASSPQATGETQYF.

The rearrangement joins TRBV4-1 to TRBJ2-2; possibly TRBD1 for D (7 bases). V dropped 0 bases and J dropped 6 bases, with 14 bases sitting between them. Germline CDR1 and CDR2: MGHRA and YSYEKL. The CDR3 is made up of 16 amino acids. The CDR3 coding sequence is TGCGCCAGCAGCCAAGACAGGGGGGAGTTCGCCGGGGAGCTGTTTTTT. This gives the protein CASSQDRGEFAGELFF.

The chain combines TRBV4-1 with TRBJ2-7; TRBD2 might be the D (6 bases). The CDR3 sequence is 17 residues long. V lost 2 bases to trimming and J lost 0 bases, with 17 bases between them. In germline, CDR1 is MGHRA, CDR2 YSYEKL. CDR3 DNA: TGCGCCAGCAGCCAAATGGACGGGACTCAAAGCTCCTACGAGCAGTACTTC. It yields the protein CASSQMDGTQSSYEQYF.

The V and J genes are TRBV19 and TRBJ2-5; 7 nucleotides line up with TRBD1. The tail of the sequence fits TRBJ2-7 better, so the J call may be wrong. Germline V gene data show CDR1 as LNHDA and CDR2 as SQIVND (reference sequence). The CDR3 length is 14 residues. The CDR3 spells CASSLTGTNYEQYF. CDR3 nucleotide sequence: TGTGCCAGTAGTTTGACAGGGACAAACTACGAGCAGTACTTC.

This rearrangement joins TRBV30 to TRBJ2-5; 9 positions agree with TRBD1. V was pared by 2 bases and J by 2 bases, with 3 bases of the junction left unmatched. CDR1 is GTSNPN and CDR2 is SVGIG in the germline V gene (reference sequence). The CDR3 is made up of 14 amino acids. CDR3 sequence: CAWSPGQGQETQYF. The DNA for the CDR3 is TGTGCCTGGAGTCCAGGACAGGGGCAAGAGACCCAGTACTTC.

As to this clone: The junction departs from germline at one end; a sequencing error may be responsible. The chain has TRBV10-3 and TRBJ1-1, with 8 bases identical to TRBD1. The germline V gene encodes CDR1 ENHRY and CDR2 SYGVKD. This CDR3 comprises 17 residues. The DNA for the CDR3 is TGTGCCATCAGTGAGTCTGGACAGGGAGTCCCGAACACTGAAGATTTCTTT. Its protein product is CAISESGQGVPNTEDFF.

The DNA of the CDR3 is TGTGCCAGCAGTGGGGACTCCCGCTCCTACAATGAGCAGTTCTTC. This translates into CASSGDSRSYNEQFF. This chain connects TRBV28 to TRBJ2-1; TRBD2 might be the D (6 bases). Germline values: CDR1 MDHEN, CDR2 SYDVKM. V dropped 5 bases and J dropped 0 bases, with 11 bases sitting between them. CDR3 length equals 15 residues. The variable domain in full, with the rest retrieved from reference TRBV28 and TRBJ2-1, is DVKVTQSSRYLVKRTGEKVFLECVQDMDHENMFWYRQDPGLGLRLIYFSYDVKMKEKGDIPEGYSVSREKKERFSLILESASTNQTSMYLCASSGDSRSYNEQFFGPGTRLTVL.

This chain connects TRBV9 to TRBJ1-1; D is uncertain. CDR1 is SGDLS, CDR2 YYNGEE, per germline. Trimming pared 0 bases from V and 4 bases from J, leaving 13 bases between. This CDR3 is built from 15 residues. CDR3 protein: CASSVGGGWSTEAFF. The CDR3, as DNA: TGTGCCAGCAGCGTAGGGGGAGGATGGAGCACTGAAGCTTTCTTT. The full variable domain, with the rest looked up from reference TRBV9 and TRBJ1-1, is DSGVTQTPKHLITATGQRVTLRCSPRSGDLSVYWYQQSLDQGLQFLIQYYNGEERAKGNILERFSAQQFPDLHSELNLSSLELGDSALYFCASSVGGGWSTEAFFGQGTRLTVV.

The chain joins TRBV6-1 to TRBJ1-4; 7 nucleotides align to TRBD1. The germline gives CDR1 MNHNS, CDR2 SASEGT. V trimming: 6 bases; J trimming: 0 bases; junction bases outside the gene matches: 4. CDR3 size: 15 residues. CDR3 nucleotides: TGTGCCAGCAGCTACGACAGGGCAACTAATGAAAAACTGTTTTTT. Encoded protein: CASSYDRATNEKLFF.

The rearrangement uses TRBV30 and TRBJ1-1; perhaps TRBD1 as D (6 bases). The CDR3 extends over 13 amino acids. V was clipped by 4 bases and J by 3 bases, with 12 bases between them. Germline V gene data show CDR1 as GTSNPN and CDR2 as SVGIG (reference sequence). In DNA, the CDR3 is TGTGCCTGGAACGGGGGGCTCTACACTGAAGCTTTCTTT. It encodes CAWNGGLYTEAFF.

This chain uses TRBV9 with TRBJ2-3; 8 bases are shared with TRBD1. The CDR3 loop spans 16 amino acids. V was clipped by 0 bases and J by 3 bases; unmatched bases: 6. Looked up from germline, CDR1 is SGDLS and CDR2 is YYNGEE. The CDR3 region is CASSVGRTGSTDTQYF. CDR3 DNA: TGTGCCAGCAGCGTAGGGAGGACAGGGTCGACAGATACGCAGTATTTT.

The rearrangement links TRBV7-6 to TRBJ1-1, with a weak D call TRBD1 (6 bases). The germline V gene has CDR1 SGHVS and CDR2 FNYEAQ. V was clipped by 1 base and J by 4 bases, with 13 bases between them. The CDR3 runs 15 residues. The CDR3 DNA follows: TGTGCCAGCAGCTTAGAGGGCAGGGGTACCACTGAAGCTTTCTTT. This codes for CASSLEGRGTTEAFF.

V gene TRBV19 combines with J gene TRBJ1-2, with TRBD1 matching 7 bases. The CDR3 runs 12 residues. The germline gives CDR1 LNHDA, CDR2 SQIVND (reference sequence). V lost 4 bases to trimming and J lost 7 bases; unmatched junction nucleotides: 3. The DNA for the CDR3 is TGTGCCAGTAGTACTCACAGGGGTGGCTACACCTTC. It yields the protein CASSTHRGGYTF.

The chain carries TRBV2 and TRBJ2-1, with 7 bases identical to TRBD1. CDR3 length: 14 amino acids. V lost 10 bases to trimming and J lost 6 bases; unmatched junction nucleotides: 12. Germline V gives CDR1 SNHLY, CDR2 FYNNEI. The chain's CDR3 is CATRTGFRANEQFF. The CDR3 bases are TGTGCCACGCGGACAGGTTTTAGGGCCAATGAGCAGTTCTTC.

This rearrangement joins TRBV5-1 to TRBJ1-1; TRBD1 agrees at 11 bases. J was trimmed by 4 bases and V by 4 bases; bases with no gene match: 9. Germline V lookup: CDR1 SGHRS, CDR2 YFSETQ. CDR3 length: 16 residues. DNA for the CDR3: TGCGCCAGCAGCCTACGGACAGGGGGCGCCGGCACTGAAGCTTTCTTT. As protein: CASSLRTGGAGTEAFF.

Note on this clone: A read error may produce the germline difference seen at one junction end. The chain employs TRBV19 and TRBJ2-1; TRBD1 is a possible D gene (5 bases). The CDR3 has 14 residues. Germline V gene data show CDR1 as LNHDA and CDR2 as SQIVND (reference sequence). CDR3 DNA sequence: TGTGCCAGCCGACAGAGGAGCTCCGACAATGAGCAGTTCTTC. This sequence encodes CASRQRSSDNEQFF.

This chain links TRBV28 with TRBJ2-7; weak D call: TRBD1 (5 bases). The CDR3 spans 14 residues. Germline lookup yields CDR1 MDHEN and CDR2 SYDVKM. V dropped 5 bases and J dropped 7 bases, with 18 bases sitting between them. The CDR3 sequence is CASSPPGNYEEQYF. The CDR3 DNA sequence: TGTGCCAGCAGTCCGCCAGGGAATTACGAGGAGCAGTACTTC.

The CDR3 region has the DNA TGTGCCAGCAGCCGGGACTACATGAGCAATGAGCAGTTCTTC. Protein sequence: CASSRDYMSNEQFF. The chain has TRBV5-4 and TRBJ2-1; TRBD2 matches 7 bases. The trim removed 4 bases at V and 6 bases at J, leaving 7 bases unmatched. The CDR3 consists of 14 residues. Germline V lookup: CDR1 SGHNT, CDR2 YYREEE (reference sequence).

CDR3 loop: CASSLVGRGETQYF. The CDR3, as DNA: TGCGCCAGCAGCTTGGTCGGTAGGGGGGAGACCCAGTACTTC. V usage is TRBV5-1 and J usage is TRBJ2-5, with D tentatively TRBD1 (6 bases). V dropped 0 bases and J dropped 5 bases, with 11 bases sitting between them. Per germline, CDR1 SGHRS and CDR2 YFSETQ. The CDR3 extends over 14 amino acids.

The V and J genes are TRBV28 and TRBJ2-7, with TRBD1 matching over 9 bases. With V trimmed by 2 bases and J by 4 bases, 12 bases remained unmatched. Germline assignment: CDR1 MDHEN and CDR2 SYDVKM. CDR3 length: 17 amino acids. The CDR3 loop reads CASSLTTGTGRRYEQYF. For the CDR3, the DNA is TGTGCCAGCAGTTTAACGACCGGGACAGGGAGGAGATACGAGCAGTACTTC.

V usage is TRBV5-1 and J usage is TRBJ2-2; D may be TRBD1 (6 bases). This CDR3 has 14 residues. V was trimmed by 0 bases and J by 7 bases, leaving 10 bases between them. Germline V gene data show CDR1 as SGHRS and CDR2 as YFSETQ. CDR3 loop: CASSLAQGHGELFF. CDR3 bases: TGCGCCAGCAGCTTGGCGCAGGGGCACGGGGAGCTGTTTTTT.

The chain joins TRBV7-9 to TRBJ2-3, with TRBD2 identical over 12 bases. Looked up from germline, CDR1 is SEHNR and CDR2 is FQNEAQ (reference sequence). Trimming took 4 bases from V and 12 from J; bases not matched to a gene: 8. The CDR3 consists of 14 residues. CDR3 region: CASSWTSGTYHQYF. Written as DNA, the CDR3 is TGTGCCAGCAGCTGGACTAGCGGGACCTATCACCAGTATTTT.

The rearrangement links TRBV11-2 to TRBJ2-7; 12 bases agree with TRBD2. J lost 5 bases, V lost 7 bases, and 9 bases had no gene match. This CDR3 spans 15 amino acids. Germline V CDR1 and CDR2: SGHAT, FQNNGV. The CDR3 coding sequence is TGTGCCAGCACCTTCCTAGCGGGAGGGAGCAACGAGCAGTACTTC. Protein product: CASTFLAGGSNEQYF. Using reference TRBV11-2 and TRBJ2-7 for the parts outside the CDR3, the full variable domain is EAGVAQSPRYKIIEKRQSVAFWCNPISGHATLYWYQQILGQGPKLLIQFQNNGVVDDSQLPKDRFSAERLKGVDSTLKIQPAKLEDSAVYLCASTFLAGGSNEQYFGPGTRLTVT.

This chain uses TRBV4-2 with TRBJ2-7; D call uncertain. With 0 bases removed from V and 2 bases from J, the gap between germline ends came to 17 bases. Germline V CDR1 and CDR2: LGHNA, YNFKEQ. This CDR3 is 17 amino acids long. CDR3 in DNA: TGTGCCAGCAGCCAAGATTTGAACGTAAGGAGCGCCTACGAGCAGTACTTC. Translation: CASSQDLNVRSAYEQYF.

V usage is TRBV6-5 and J usage is TRBJ2-1, with TRBD1 identical over 9 bases. Trimming cost V 5 bases and J 7 bases; bases outside gene matches: 9. The germline V gene has CDR1 MNHEY and CDR2 SVGAGI. This CDR3 comprises 15 residues. CDR3 sequence: CASSLSTGGKNEQFF. The CDR3 DNA is TGTGCCAGCAGTCTTTCGACAGGGGGGAAAAATGAGCAGTTCTTC.

V and J are TRBV14 and TRBJ2-5, with D possibly matching TRBD1 (6 bases). The DNA end is more similar to TRBJ2-7, so the J call may be wrong. Germline CDR1 and CDR2: SGHDN and FVKESK. CDR3 length: 14 amino acids. As DNA, the CDR3 is TGTGCCAGCAGCCAACTAGGGGGAACCTACGAGCAGTACTTC. Amino acids: CASSQLGGTYEQYF.